This T cell receptor (beta chain) was sequenced in a study of blood T cell repertoires in COVID-19 (dated by TCRdb to 2020 to 2022). Some background on the complete study: The collaborator samples originated in the United States, Italy and Spain and spanned the acute and convalescent phases of COVID-19. The prospective study material was composed of cDNA or gDNA derived from T cells, B-cell-depleted T cells, or PBMCs. Deeply sampled blood TCRbeta repertoires from subjects exposed to, actively infected with, or recovered from COVID-19 were included in the dataset. The repertoires were released in a freely available public database intended as a resource for research on the immune response to SARS-CoV-2. Samples were obtained from the ongoing ImmuneRACE study (first 160 participants) and from 1,000 to 1,500 subjects provided by 6 global collaborators. Sample metadata almost always included a de-identified subject ID, COVID-19 status, age in years and sex. Where available, HLA class I and class II types were obtained from metadata supplied by the sample provider rather than from assay-based typing.

Notes on this clone: Its antigen has not been determined. No quality values exist for individual bases; no much larger clone is one base distant.

TCRbeta CDR3 regions were amplified from genomic DNA using the immunoSEQ Assay, a bias-controlled multiplex PCR. The authors' pipeline ran thus. Within the assay, amplification of reference gene primers was used to estimate how many nucleated cells each sample contained. Sequence reads were collapsed and filtered to measure the absolute abundance of every unique TCRbeta CDR3 rearrangement. For each sample, productive Simpson clonality was calculated as the square root of Simpson's diversity index across productive rearrangements. TCRdb retrieved this table from immuneACCESS and kept in-frame rearrangements only. Not all clones are present; in checked studies, unresolved V genes account for under half, and no reason is known for the remainder. V, J and clone size are taken as reported in that table, and D and trimming were inferred from the DNA itself. Recorded for this sample are just under 90,000 clones; more than 70% of them occurred a single time. The top ten hold about 0.51% of the sample.

General study outcomes and caveats: How much clinical and demographic metadata was included differed by source and by participant, and the metadata was provided uncurated.

The germline V gene encodes CDR1 SGHVS and CDR2 FQNEAQ. The CDR3 sequence holds 12 residues, the cysteine and phenylalanine included. The retained sequence is limited to the CDR3, 36 bases, with the frame set at the first base. Cut back by 5 bases and 7 bases, the V and J ends lie 11 bases apart. Whole blood was collected in K2EDTA tubes by collaborating institutions according to the institutions' own protocols. For TCRbeta analysis, collaborators shipped samples in one of three forms: frozen whole blood, isolated PBMCs, or DNA extracted from either of those sample types. This TCR derives from a man in his sixties with acute or convalescent COVID-19. The chain links TRBV7-8 with TRBJ1-1, with a weak D call of TRBD1 (5 bases match). Sequencing was performed on peripheral blood. In nucleotide form, the sequence is TGTGCCAGCAGCCGCCCCGGGGGTGAAGCTTTCTTT. It translates as CASSRPGGEAFF. Outside the CDR3, residues come from the reference TRBV7-8 and TRBJ1-1 proteins, so the full variable domain is: GAGVSQSPRYKVAKRGQDVALRCDPISGHVSLFWYQQALGQGPEFLTYFQNEAQLDKSGLPSDRFFAERPEGSVSTLKIQRTQQEDSAVYLCASSRPGGEAFFGQGTRLTVV.